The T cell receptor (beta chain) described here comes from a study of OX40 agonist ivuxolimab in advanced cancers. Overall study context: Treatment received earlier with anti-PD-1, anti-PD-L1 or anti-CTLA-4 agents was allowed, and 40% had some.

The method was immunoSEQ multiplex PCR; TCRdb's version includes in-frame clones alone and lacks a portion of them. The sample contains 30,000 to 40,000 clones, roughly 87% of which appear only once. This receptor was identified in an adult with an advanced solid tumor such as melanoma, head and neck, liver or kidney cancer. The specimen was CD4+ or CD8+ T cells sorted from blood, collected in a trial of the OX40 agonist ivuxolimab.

For the CDR3, the DNA is TGTGCCTGGAGTGTAGTGGGGGGCCCTTTGAACACTGAAGCTTTCTTT. It is translated as CAWSVVGGPLNTEAFF. V gene TRBV30 combines with J gene TRBJ1-1; a weak D match, TRBD1 (6 bases). V lost 0 bases and J lost 0, with 14 bases in between. Per germline, CDR1 GTSNPN and CDR2 SVGIG (reference sequence). The CDR3 extends over 16 amino acids.